This is a list of T cell receptor beta chains from one sample in a study of blood T cell repertoires in COVID-19. Measured with immunoSEQ multiplex PCR; TCRdb has only the in-frame clones, and not every one. The sample lists about 210,000 clones; over 75% were seen once. Input material: peripheral blood. Receptors were obtained from a man aged 50-60 years with COVID-19, enrolled during active disease. The CDR3 runs from the conserved cysteine through the conserved F or W. A D gene is named only where the DNA matches it firmly. Some rows have no size entry. The others give once, few or many, or a class for an expanded clone.

D gene: TRBD1; J gene: TRBJ1-2; V gene: TRBV4-1; clone size: .; CDR3 protein: CASSLDRGNYGYTF; CDR3 DNA: TGCGCCAGCAGCCTTGACAGGGGGAACTATGGCTACACCTTC
D gene: .; J gene: TRBJ2-1; V gene: TRBV7-2; clone size: .; CDR3 protein: CASTTWRSDYNEQFF; CDR3 DNA: TGTGCCAGCACCACGTGGAGGTCAGACTACAATGAGCAGTTCTTC
D gene: TRBD1; J gene: TRBJ2-7; V gene: TRBV3-1/TRBV3-2; clone size: .; CDR3 protein: CASSQVQGRYEQYF; CDR3 DNA: TGTGCCAGCAGCCAAGTACAGGGGAGATACGAGCAGTACTTC
D gene: TRBD1; J gene: TRBJ2-4; V gene: TRBV2; clone size: .; CDR3 protein: CASSPTSTGNIQYF; CDR3 DNA: TGTGCCAGCAGTCCAACTTCGACAGGGAACATTCAGTACTTC
D gene: .; J gene: TRBJ1-6; V gene: TRBV6-6; clone size: .; CDR3 protein: CASRTVDNSPLHF; CDR3 DNA: TGTGCCAGCAGGACAGTCGATAATTCACCCCTCCACTTT
D gene: TRBD1; J gene: TRBJ2-2; V gene: TRBV27; clone size: .; CDR3 protein: CASREQGAPGELFF; CDR3 DNA: TGTGCCAGCAGGGAACAGGGGGCGCCCGGGGAGCTGTTTTTT
D gene: .; J gene: TRBJ2-5; V gene: TRBV24-1; clone size: .; CDR3 protein: CATRGTIQETQYF; CDR3 DNA: TGTGCCACCAGGGGGACAATTCAAGAGACCCAGTACTTC
D gene: TRBD1; J gene: TRBJ2-3; V gene: TRBV15; clone size: .; CDR3 protein: CATSRGGQGSDTQYF; CDR3 DNA: TGTGCCACCAGCAGAGGCGGACAGGGATCAGATACGCAGTATTTT
D gene: TRBD2; J gene: TRBJ2-5; V gene: TRBV6-1; clone size: .; CDR3 protein: CASSEQRGAGETQYF; CDR3 DNA: TGTGCCAGCAGTGAACAGCGGGGGGCCGGAGAGACCCAGTACTTC
D gene: .; J gene: TRBJ2-1; V gene: TRBV5-4; clone size: .; CDR3 protein: CASSSGGLYNEQFF; CDR3 DNA: TGTGCCAGCAGCTCCGGGGGGCTCTACAATGAGCAGTTCTTC
D gene: TRBD1; J gene: TRBJ1-2; V gene: TRBV19; clone size: .; CDR3 protein: CASSPDRGLYGYTF; CDR3 DNA: TGTGCCAGTAGTCCCGACAGGGGCCTCTATGGCTACACCTTC
D gene: .; J gene: TRBJ2-7; V gene: TRBV13; clone size: .; CDR3 protein: CASSSRGKGWYEQYF; CDR3 DNA: TGTGCCAGCAGCAGCCGGGGGAAGGGATGGTACGAGCAGTACTTC
D gene: TRBD1; J gene: TRBJ1-2; V gene: TRBV9; clone size: .; CDR3 protein: CASSPQGAQNYGYTF; CDR3 DNA: TGTGCCAGCAGCCCACAGGGGGCTCAGAACTATGGCTACACCTTC
D gene: .; J gene: TRBJ2-1; V gene: TRBV2; clone size: .; CDR3 protein: CASTRSGLTYNEQFF; CDR3 DNA: TGTGCCAGCACCCGTAGCGGACTTACCTACAATGAGCAGTTCTTC
D gene: .; J gene: TRBJ1-1; V gene: TRBV2; clone size: .; CDR3 protein: CASRDKTRGTEAFF; CDR3 DNA: TGTGCCAGCAGAGACAAGACACGTGGCACTGAAGCTTTCTTT
D gene: .; J gene: TRBJ2-7; V gene: TRBV10-3; clone size: .; CDR3 protein: CAIMRRQAHGSYEQYF; CDR3 DNA: TGTGCCATCATGAGACGACAGGCCCATGGGTCCTACGAGCAGTACTTC
D gene: TRBD1; J gene: TRBJ1-4; V gene: TRBV6-5; clone size: .; CDR3 protein: CASSSRSAGTGEKLFF; CDR3 DNA: TGTGCCAGCAGTTCCCGGTCGGCCGGGACAGGGGAAAAACTGTTTTTT
D gene: .; J gene: TRBJ1-6; V gene: TRBV5-5; clone size: once; CDR3 protein: CASSLVAGNNSPLHF; CDR3 DNA: TGTGCCAGCAGCTTGGTGGCAGGGAATAATTCACCCCTCCACTTT
D gene: .; J gene: TRBJ2-2; V gene: TRBV29-1; clone size: .; CDR3 protein: CSGWGEDTGELFF; CDR3 DNA: TGCAGCGGGTGGGGAGAGGACACCGGGGAGCTGTTTTTT
D gene: TRBD1; J gene: TRBJ1-2; V gene: TRBV5-5; clone size: once; CDR3 protein: CASSLYIGQDGYTF; CDR3 DNA: TGTGCCAGCAGCTTGTATATAGGACAGGATGGCTACACCTTC
D gene: TRBD1; J gene: TRBJ1-1; V gene: TRBV24-1; clone size: .; CDR3 protein: CATSDNRGAEAFF; CDR3 DNA: TGTGCCACCAGTGACAACAGGGGAGCTGAAGCTTTCTTT
D gene: TRBD1; J gene: TRBJ2-6; V gene: TRBV6-2/TRBV6-3; clone size: .; CDR3 protein: CASSWGQGAPGANVLTF; CDR3 DNA: TGTGCCAGCAGTTGGGGACAGGGGGCCCCTGGGGCCAACGTCCTGACTTTC
D gene: .; J gene: TRBJ2-3; V gene: TRBV7-7; clone size: .; CDR3 protein: CASSPTTGMIGDTQYF; CDR3 DNA: TGTGCTAGCAGCCCTACCACCGGGATGATCGGGGATACGCAGTATTTT
D gene: TRBD2; J gene: TRBJ2-2; V gene: TRBV3-1/TRBV3-2; clone size: .; CDR3 protein: CASSHGLAGGTGELFF; CDR3 DNA: TGTGCCAGCAGCCACGGACTAGCGGGGGGCACCGGGGAGCTGTTTTTT
D gene: TRBD2; J gene: TRBJ2-3; V gene: TRBV2; clone size: .; CDR3 protein: CASSFILAGSTDTQYF; CDR3 DNA: TGTGCCAGCAGTTTCATTCTAGCGGGGAGCACAGATACGCAGTATTTT
D gene: .; J gene: TRBJ2-3; V gene: TRBV15; clone size: .; CDR3 protein: CATSRRQVSDTQYF; CDR3 DNA: TGTGCCACCAGCAGACGACAGGTTTCGGATACGCAGTATTTT
D gene: TRBD1; J gene: TRBJ1-2; V gene: TRBV7-8; clone size: .; CDR3 protein: CASSLGQGTLPFPNYGYTF; CDR3 DNA: TGTGCCAGCAGCTTAGGACAGGGGACCCTTCCCTTTCCAAACTATGGCTACACCTTC
D gene: TRBD1; J gene: TRBJ1-1; V gene: TRBV28; clone size: .; CDR3 protein: CASSFRTGYNTEAFF; CDR3 DNA: TGTGCCAGCAGTTTTAGGACAGGGTATAACACTGAAGCTTTCTTT
D gene: TRBD1; J gene: TRBJ1-4; V gene: TRBV7-9; clone size: few; CDR3 protein: CASSLGIGGRPNEKLFF; CDR3 DNA: TGTGCCAGCAGCTTAGGGATAGGGGGCCGGCCGAATGAAAAACTGTTTTTT
D gene: TRBD1; J gene: TRBJ2-5; V gene: TRBV10-1; clone size: .; CDR3 protein: CASSAGQSSVETQYF; CDR3 DNA: TGCGCCAGCAGTGCGGGACAGAGCTCTGTGGAGACCCAGTACTTC
D gene: TRBD2; J gene: TRBJ2-1; V gene: TRBV3-1/TRBV3-2; clone size: .; CDR3 protein: CASSQGGGAGEQFF; CDR3 DNA: TGTGCCAGCAGCCAGGGCGGGGGGGCCGGAGAGCAGTTCTTC
D gene: .; J gene: TRBJ1-3; V gene: TRBV18; clone size: .; CDR3 protein: CASSQPGHPSGNTIYF; CDR3 DNA: TGTGCCAGCTCACAACCCGGACACCCCTCTGGAAACACCATATATTTT
D gene: .; J gene: TRBJ1-2; V gene: TRBV25-1; clone size: .; CDR3 protein: CASSGRTSPSNYGYTF; CDR3 DNA: TGTGCCAGCAGCGGGAGAACTTCTCCTTCTAACTATGGCTACACCTTC
D gene: TRBD1; J gene: TRBJ2-6; V gene: TRBV5-1; clone size: .; CDR3 protein: CASSLNGQGALSGANVLTF; CDR3 DNA: TGCGCCAGCAGCTTGAATGGACAGGGGGCCCTCTCTGGGGCCAACGTCCTGACTTTC
D gene: TRBD1; J gene: TRBJ1-1; V gene: TRBV4-1; clone size: .; CDR3 protein: CASSPRAGQAPAAEAFF; CDR3 DNA: TGCGCCAGCAGCCCAAGGGCGGGACAGGCCCCTGCCGCTGAAGCTTTCTTT
D gene: .; J gene: TRBJ2-1; V gene: TRBV13; clone size: .; CDR3 protein: CASIATGSSYNEQFF; CDR3 DNA: TGTGCCAGCATTGCGACGGGGAGCTCCTACAATGAGCAGTTCTTC
D gene: TRBD2; J gene: TRBJ2-7; V gene: TRBV4-2; clone size: .; CDR3 protein: CASSLTTSGGPYEQYF; CDR3 DNA: TGTGCCAGCAGCCTAACTACTAGCGGGGGCCCTTACGAGCAGTACTTC